Presented here are 20 T cell receptor beta chains from one specimen sequenced in a study of blood T cells in healthy people across ages. A J-beta primer mix and a sample-barcoded 5' primer were used in a second PCR of about 7 to 12 cycles. TCRdb passed the 5' RACE reads through MiXCR, listing each CDR3 protein once. The sample yields around 1,000,000 distinct CDR3 sequences, approximately 25% seen once. This sample was shared with a second study, whose subject was T cells of mothers and their children.

Sequencing input: blood. These receptors all stem from a girl aged 2 to 10 in good health.

The V call is TRBV28, the J call TRBJ2-5; D remains unclear. The V gene lost 6 bases and the J gene lost 3 bases, with 17 bases spanning the gap. Germline V gives CDR1 MDHEN, CDR2 SYDVKM. The length of the CDR3 is 15 residues. This CDR3 reads CASSPGSAGEETQYF. CDR3 DNA sequence: TGTGCCAGCAGCCCCGGTAGTGCCGGCGAAGAGACCCAGTACTTC.

This chain uses TRBV9 with TRBJ2-6, with 15 positions matching TRBD2. CDR1 SGDLS and CDR2 YYNGEE come from the germline V gene. The CDR3 runs to 18 residues. With V trimmed by 3 bases and J by 1 base, 2 bases remained unmatched. Here the CDR3 DNA reads TGTGCCAGCAGCGCGGGACTAGCGGGGGGTTCTGGGGCCAACGTCCTGACTTTC. It yields the protein CASSAGLAGGSGANVLTF.

J is TRBJ2-1 and V is TRBV28; 7 positions agree with TRBD2. The CDR3 contains 16 residues. Germline loops: CDR1 MDHEN, CDR2 SYDVKM. J was trimmed by 5 bases and V by 0 bases; bases with no gene match: 7. DNA of the CDR3: TGTGCCAGCAGTTTATGGGCGGGGGAGGGCCACAATGAGCAGTTCTTC. It yields the protein CASSLWAGEGHNEQFF.

The chain combines TRBV9 with TRBJ1-2, with D uncertain. Germline assignment: CDR1 SGDLS and CDR2 YYNGEE. The CDR3 is made up of 16 amino acids. V was trimmed by 4 bases and J by 0 bases, leaving 16 bases between them. The CDR3 sequence is CASSSGLKETNYGYTF. The CDR3 DNA is TGTGCCAGCAGCTCCGGACTCAAAGAGACTAACTATGGCTACACCTTC.

This clonotype occurred a few times. This chain uses TRBV29-1 with TRBJ1-1; D gene uncertain. Trimming took 4 bases from V and 6 from J, leaving 3 bases between them. The CDR3 is made up of 9 amino acids. Germline V lookup: CDR1 SQVTM, CDR2 ANQGSEA. CDR3 sequence: CSVGSEAFF. The CDR3, as DNA: TGCAGCGTTGGGTCTGAAGCTTTCTTT.

This clonotype came up a few times. The chain recombines TRBV9 with TRBJ2-3, with 10 bases that match TRBD2. Germline V gene data show CDR1 as SGDLS and CDR2 as YYNGEE. V trimming: 3 bases; J trimming: 3 bases; junction bases outside the gene matches: 4. This CDR3 is built from 15 residues. Here the CDR3 reads CASSATSGETDTQYF. In nucleotides, the CDR3 is TGTGCCAGCAGCGCCACTAGCGGGGAGACAGATACGCAGTATTTT.

The chain uses TRBV7-9 and TRBJ2-7; D is unclear. From germline, CDR1 is SEHNR and CDR2 FQNEAQ (reference sequence). V dropped 1 base and J dropped 5 bases, with 9 bases sitting between them. This CDR3 contains 13 residues. CDR3 in amino acids: CASSLVRFDEQYF. DNA of the CDR3: TGTGCCAGCAGCTTAGTTAGGTTCGACGAGCAGTACTTC.

The chain has TRBV3-1 and TRBJ2-5; 9 bases align to TRBD2. The J call may be incorrect, as the DNA end agrees better with TRBJ2-1. This CDR3 has 15 amino acids. Germline V lookup: CDR1 LGHDT, CDR2 YNNKEL (reference sequence). This CDR3 is CASSQLAGDYNEQFF. CDR3 DNA sequence: TGTGCCAGCAGCCAATTAGCGGGGGATTACAATGAGCAGTTCTTC.

This clonotype was seen once. J is TRBJ1-3 and V is TRBV11-2; TRBD1 might be the D (5 bases). V was clipped by 5 bases and J by 2 bases, with 22 bases between them. Germline lookup yields CDR1 SGHAT and CDR2 FQNNGV. The CDR3 runs to 18 residues. CDR3 bases: TGTGCCAGCAGCGACTTATTGGGGCGACAGTCCACTGGAAACACCATATATTTT. Protein sequence: CASSDLLGRQSTGNTIYF. Drawing the rest from reference TRBV11-2 and TRBJ1-3, the complete variable domain is EAGVAQSPRYKIIEKRQSVAFWCNPISGHATLYWYQQILGQGPKLLIQFQNNGVVDDSQLPKDRFSAERLKGVDSTLKIQPAKLEDSAVYLCASSDLLGRQSTGNTIYFGEGSWLTVV.

The chain is built from TRBV9 and TRBJ2-7; 11 bases line up with TRBD1. Germline CDR1 SGDLS, CDR2 YYNGEE. CDR3 length equals 16 residues. Unmatched junction bases numbered 8, after V lost 1 base and J lost 5 bases. In DNA, the CDR3 is TGTGCCAGCAGCGTACAGATCGGGGGACAGGGGGACGAGCAGTACTTC. This sequence encodes CASSVQIGGQGDEQYF.

This chain connects TRBV7-9 to TRBJ2-1, with D hard to call. The CDR3 runs to 14 residues. Germline CDR1 is SEHNR and CDR2 is FQNEAQ (reference sequence). Trimming took off 0 bases at V and 6 bases at J, with 9 bases between the two ends. DNA for the CDR3: TGTGCCAGCAGCTTAGCGCTGATAGCCAATGAGCAGTTCTTC. Its translation: CASSLALIANEQFF.

V and J are TRBV7-2 and TRBJ1-1; a possible D gene is TRBD1 (5 bases). V was cut by 2 bases and J by 11 bases, with 12 bases left in between. CDR1 and CDR2 from the germline V gene are SGHTA and FQGNSA. The CDR3 contains 12 residues. Here the CDR3 reads CASSLTAAGAFF. The CDR3 DNA follows: TGTGCCAGCAGCTTAACAGCGGCAGGGGCTTTCTTT.

This clonotype was seen only a few times. V and J are TRBV4-1 and TRBJ2-5, with TRBD2 as a possible D gene (6 bases). This CDR3 region has 16 residues. Germline CDR1 and CDR2: MGHRA and YSYEKL. V was shortened by 2 bases and J by 1 base, with 14 bases between the two germline ends. CDR3 bases: TGCGCCAGCAGCCAACCCGGGGACTTGATCCAAGAGACCCAGTACTTC. This sequence encodes CASSQPGDLIQETQYF.

CDR3 nucleotide sequence: TGTGCCAGCAGCCAACTTCCCGGGACGGAAGTACAAGAGACCCAGTACTTC. Translation gives CASSQLPGTEVQETQYF. The J gene is TRBJ2-5, the V gene TRBV3-1; D possibly matches TRBD1 or TRBD2 (5 bases each). Germline loops: CDR1 LGHDT, CDR2 YNNKEL (reference sequence). CDR3 size: 17 residues. The V and J ends lost 2 bases and 2 bases respectively, with 18 bases between them.

The rearrangement joins TRBV28 to TRBJ2-3; 14 bases are a match to TRBD2. The trim removed 5 bases at V and 7 bases at J, leaving 11 bases unmatched. Germline V gives CDR1 MDHEN, CDR2 SYDVKM. The CDR3 length is 17 residues. The DNA of the CDR3 is TGTGCCAGCAGTGGACGCGGACTAGCGGGAGGACAGAATACGCAGTATTTT. Amino acids: CASSGRGLAGGQNTQYF.

The V call is TRBV20-1, the J call TRBJ2-7; D is uncertain. CDR3 size: 14 residues. V was pared by 0 bases and J by 6 bases, with 15 bases between. Germline-derived CDR1 and CDR2 are DFQATT and SNEGSKA (reference sequence). CDR3 nucleotide sequence: TGCAGTGCTAGAGATCGGAACAGAAACATCGAGCAGTACTTC. Its protein is CSARDRNRNIEQYF.

The rearrangement joins TRBV4-2 to TRBJ2-5, with D perhaps matching TRBD2 (8 bases). This CDR3 contains 18 residues. V lost 4 bases, J lost 4 bases, and 25 bases lay in between. Germline CDR1 reads LGHNA; CDR2 reads YNFKEQ. The CDR3 spells CASSLRTSPGRGLETQYF. The CDR3 region has the DNA TGTGCCAGCAGCCTCAGGACTAGCCCAGGGAGGGGGCTAGAGACCCAGTACTTC.

This chain uses TRBV4-3 with TRBJ2-4, with D maybe TRBD1 (6 bases). Per germline, CDR1 LGHNA and CDR2 YSLEER. V was cut by 0 bases and J by 0 bases, with 12 bases left in between. The CDR3 contains 17 residues. CDR3 DNA: TGCGCCAGCAGCCAAGATTGGGACACCCTAGCCAAAAACATTCAGTACTTC. This encodes CASSQDWDTLAKNIQYF.

In its sample, this clonotype was seen a few times. The chain employs TRBV11-1 and TRBJ2-1, with 12 nucleotides matching TRBD2. J gave up 7 bases and V 2 bases, and 24 bases lay outside the gene matches. The CDR3 totals 22 residues. CDR1 is SGHAT, CDR2 FQDESV, per germline (reference sequence). This chain's CDR3 is CASSLPRRWLAGGPRVGNEQFF. For the CDR3, the DNA is TGTGCCAGCAGCTTACCTAGGAGGTGGCTAGCGGGAGGGCCGAGGGTTGGTAATGAGCAGTTCTTC. The full variable domain, rest sourced from reference TRBV11-1 and TRBJ2-1, is EAEVAQSPRYKITEKSQAVAFWCDPISGHATLYWYRQILGQGPELLVQFQDESVVDDSQLPKDRFSAERLKGVDSTLKIQPAELGDSAMYLCASSLPRRWLAGGPRVGNEQFFGPGTRLTVL.

The rearrangement uses TRBV9 and TRBJ1-5; tentatively, D is TRBD1 (5 bases). The CDR3 has 15 amino acids. Per germline, CDR1 SGDLS and CDR2 YYNGEE. Trimming cost V 0 bases and J 5 bases, with 12 bases left between them. CDR3 region: CASSVVIGRDQPQHF. DNA for the CDR3: TGTGCCAGCAGCGTAGTTATAGGCAGGGATCAGCCCCAGCATTTT.